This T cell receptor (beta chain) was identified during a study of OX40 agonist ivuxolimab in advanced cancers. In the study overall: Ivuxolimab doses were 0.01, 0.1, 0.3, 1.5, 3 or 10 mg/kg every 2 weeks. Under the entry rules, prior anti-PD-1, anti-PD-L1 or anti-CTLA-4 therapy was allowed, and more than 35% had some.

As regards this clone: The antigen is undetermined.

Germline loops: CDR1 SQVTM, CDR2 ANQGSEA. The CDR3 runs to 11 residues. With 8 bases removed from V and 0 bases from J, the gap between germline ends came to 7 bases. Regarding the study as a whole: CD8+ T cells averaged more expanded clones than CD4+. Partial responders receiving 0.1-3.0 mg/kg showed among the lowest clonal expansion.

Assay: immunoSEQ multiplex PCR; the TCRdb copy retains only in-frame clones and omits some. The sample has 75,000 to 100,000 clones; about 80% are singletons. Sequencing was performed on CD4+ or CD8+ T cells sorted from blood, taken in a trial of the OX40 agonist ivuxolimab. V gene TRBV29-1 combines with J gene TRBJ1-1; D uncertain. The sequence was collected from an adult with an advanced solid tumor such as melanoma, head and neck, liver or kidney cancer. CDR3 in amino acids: CSSRMNTEAFF. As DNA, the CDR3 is TGCAGCTCTCGAATGAACACTGAAGCTTTCTTT.